This TCR beta chain was observed in a study of CD8+ T cells in alopecia areata. Study results and limitations: Scalp clonality and expanded CD8+ clones among the top 100 showed significant decreases with tofacitinib. Patients displayed less clarity in TCR sharing than mice, a finding possibly related to HLA.

Only one count was recorded for this clone. Its target is not known. This CDR3 has 16 amino acids. Trimming took off 1 base at V and 0 bases at J, with 14 bases between the two ends. CDR1 and CDR2 from the germline V gene are SGHRS and YFSETQ. Treatment given: oral pan-JAK inhibitor, 5-10 mg twice daily. Sequencing relied on a cDNA template that was reverse transcribed from extracted RNA. Measured with immunoSEQ multiplex PCR; TCRdb has only the in-frame clones, and not every one. Here the sample spans under 130,000 clones, about nine tenths being singletons. V is TRBV5-1 and J is TRBJ2-7, with D tentatively TRBD1 or TRBD2 (5 bases each). This receptor was identified in a human donor with alopecia areata. The source material was CD8+ T cells sorted from blood, sampled at approximately week 30, from a patient treated with tofacitinib. The CDR3 spells CASSLFPRDGSYEQYF. CDR3 DNA: TGCGCCAGCAGCTTGTTTCCCAGGGACGGCTCCTACGAGCAGTACTTC.